This TCR beta chain was found in a study of T cell responses to AZD1222 COVID-19 vaccine (dated by TCRdb to the early 2020s). With respect to the entire study: AZD1222 recipients with second doses at about 4 weeks or about 12 weeks were pooled, because spike-specific TCR depth and breadth did not differ between schedules. TCR sequencing covered more than 230 trial participants: roughly 200 given two doses of AZD1222 and about 26 given two doses of MenACWY control vaccine. Trial participants were enrolled into age subgroups of 18-55, 56-69 and 70-plus years, which contained approximately 150, 28 and 58 TCR-sequenced participants, respectively. The research as a whole found: Nearly half of unique spike-specific TCRs reportedly recognized epitopes outside regions mutated in the B.1.351 and B.1.1.7 variants. Spike-specific TCR breadth and depth rose significantly after two AZD1222 doses compared with day 0 and with MenACWY recipients. Participants were mostly white British and included more females than males, and it was suggested by the authors that clonal diversity may have been underestimated. In the small 56-69-year group, the increase in depth fell short of significance, most likely because of low power. Only five or six AZD1222 recipients were SARS-CoV-2 seropositive at baseline, limiting conclusions about previously exposed vaccinees. Because no day 14 peak-response samples were available, the repertoires could be characterized only after the peak T cell response. CD4 TCRs associated with the vaccine covered the entire spike protein, and the dominant responses were in regions 160-218 and 743-854.

The CDR3 regions of human TCRbeta chains were subjected to immunosequencing. Processing in the source paper ran as follows. Repertoire TCRs were checked for matches against a reference library of SARS-CoV-2-specific TCRs that had been generated using the MIRA antigen-specificity platform. Breadth was defined as the fraction of unique TCRs that were SARS-CoV-2-associated. Depth was defined as the fraction of total T cells that were SARS-CoV-2-associated. Using the MIRA data, every spike-specific TCR was mapped to the spike region that the TCR reacted to and assigned to either a CD4 or a CD8 class. Log10-transformed breadth and depth values were compared by one-way ANOVA with Sidak's multiple comparisons tests. TCRdb re-hosts the immuneACCESS table, in-frame sequences only. Its copies lack some clones; in the studies checked, an unresolved V gene accounts for under half of them, and the cause for the rest is not known. Clonal size and the V and J genes are those of that table, whereas D and trimming came from the DNA. Counted in this sample were 75,000 to 90,000 clones; more than 85% of them appeared once. The ten largest clones represent 5.2% of the sample.

Points on this clone: Its binding antigen is unknown. Per-base qualities were not stored, and no clone one base away is much larger.

The germline V gene (reference sequence) sets CDR1 to LNHDA and CDR2 to SQIVND. Ends trimmed: V by 5 bases, J by 2 bases; bases unmatched to a gene: 2. From the cysteine up to the phenylalanine, the CDR3 has a length of 13 residues. Only the CDR3 portion is preserved as DNA: 39 bases, with reading frame beginning at the first base. What this sample's time point label stands for: baseline before first vaccination. Vaccinee samples were obtained from the UK trials COV001 and COV002, which included a single-blind randomized controlled phase 2/3 trial of AZD1222 (ChAdOx1 nCoV-19) in healthy adults. For TCRbeta chain sequencing, PBMC samples were collected from trial participants at day 0 and at day 28 after the second dose.

The sample in question was peripheral blood, obtained on day 0 of AZD1222 vaccination. The receptor was derived from an adult in good health. The chain links TRBV19 with TRBJ1-2, with 7 bases matching TRBD1. The DNA sequence reads TGTGCCAGTAGTCCGACAGGGAACTATGGCTACACCTTC. It codes for CASSPTGNYGYTF.